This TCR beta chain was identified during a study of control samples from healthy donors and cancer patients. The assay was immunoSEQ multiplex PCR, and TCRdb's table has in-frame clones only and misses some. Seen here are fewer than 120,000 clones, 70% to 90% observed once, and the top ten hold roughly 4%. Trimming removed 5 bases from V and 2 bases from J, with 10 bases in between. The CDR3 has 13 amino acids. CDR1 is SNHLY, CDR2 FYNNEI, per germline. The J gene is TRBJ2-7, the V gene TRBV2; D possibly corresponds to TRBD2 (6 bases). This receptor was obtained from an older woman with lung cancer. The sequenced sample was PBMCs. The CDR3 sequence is CASSRDFPYEQYF. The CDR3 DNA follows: TGTGCCAGCAGTAGGGACTTCCCCTACGAGCAGTACTTC.